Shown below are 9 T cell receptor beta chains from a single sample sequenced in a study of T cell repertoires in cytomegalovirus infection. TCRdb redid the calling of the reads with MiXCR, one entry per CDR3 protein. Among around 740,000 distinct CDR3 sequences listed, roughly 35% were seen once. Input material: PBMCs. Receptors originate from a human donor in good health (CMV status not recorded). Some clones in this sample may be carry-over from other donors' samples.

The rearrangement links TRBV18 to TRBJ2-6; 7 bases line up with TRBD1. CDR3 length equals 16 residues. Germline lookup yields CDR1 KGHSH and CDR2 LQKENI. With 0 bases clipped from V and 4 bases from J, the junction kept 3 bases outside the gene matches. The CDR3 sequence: CASSPPTGVGANVLTF. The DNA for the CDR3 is TGTGCCAGCTCACCACCCACAGGGGTAGGGGCCAACGTCCTGACTTTC.

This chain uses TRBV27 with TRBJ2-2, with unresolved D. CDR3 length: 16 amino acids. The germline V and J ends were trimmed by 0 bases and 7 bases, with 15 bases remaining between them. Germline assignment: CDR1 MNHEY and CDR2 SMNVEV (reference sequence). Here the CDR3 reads CASSLSEDPRNGELFF. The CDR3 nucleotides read TGTGCCAGCAGTTTATCCGAGGACCCTCGAAACGGGGAGCTGTTTTTT.

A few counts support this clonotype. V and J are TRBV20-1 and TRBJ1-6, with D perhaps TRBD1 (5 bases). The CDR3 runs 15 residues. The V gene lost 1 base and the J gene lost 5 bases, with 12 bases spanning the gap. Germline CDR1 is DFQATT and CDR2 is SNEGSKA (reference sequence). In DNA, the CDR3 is TGCAGTGCTAGAGGGGGGAACGGCCATAATTCACCCCTCCACTTT. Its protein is CSARGGNGHNSPLHF.

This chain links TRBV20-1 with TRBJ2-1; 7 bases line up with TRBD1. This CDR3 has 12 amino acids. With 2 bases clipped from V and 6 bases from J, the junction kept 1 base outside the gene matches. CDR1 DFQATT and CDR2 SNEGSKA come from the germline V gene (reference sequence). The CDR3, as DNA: TGCAGTGCTAGAAACAGGGGCAATGAGCAGTTCTTC. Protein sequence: CSARNRGNEQFF.

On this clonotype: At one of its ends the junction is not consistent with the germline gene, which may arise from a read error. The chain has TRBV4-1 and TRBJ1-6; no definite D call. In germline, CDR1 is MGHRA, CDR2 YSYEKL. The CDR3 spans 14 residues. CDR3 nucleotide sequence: TGCGCCACCAGCTGGGAGGATCCAGGTTCACCCCTCCACTTT. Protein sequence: CATSWEDPGSPLHF.

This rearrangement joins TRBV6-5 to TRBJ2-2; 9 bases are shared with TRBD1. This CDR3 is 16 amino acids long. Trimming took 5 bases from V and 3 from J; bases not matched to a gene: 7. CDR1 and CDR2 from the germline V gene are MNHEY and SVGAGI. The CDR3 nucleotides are TGTGCCAGCAGTCGCCGGACAGGGGTGGACACCGGGGAGCTGTTTTTT. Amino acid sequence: CASSRRTGVDTGELFF.

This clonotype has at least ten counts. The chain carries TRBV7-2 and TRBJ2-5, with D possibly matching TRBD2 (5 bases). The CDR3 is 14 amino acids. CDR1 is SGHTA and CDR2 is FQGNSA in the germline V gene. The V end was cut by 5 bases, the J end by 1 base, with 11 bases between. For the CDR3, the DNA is TGTGCCAGCAGCCCGAGACTACCCCAAGAGACCCAGTACTTC. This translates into CASSPRLPQETQYF.

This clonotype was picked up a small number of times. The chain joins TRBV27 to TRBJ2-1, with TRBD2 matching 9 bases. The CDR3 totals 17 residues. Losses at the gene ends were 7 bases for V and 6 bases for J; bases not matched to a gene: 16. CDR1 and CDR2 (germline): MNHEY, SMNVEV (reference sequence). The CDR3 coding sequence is TGTGCCAGCAATCCAATCTCCGGGCTAGCGGGATTCAATGAGCAGTTCTTC. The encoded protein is CASNPISGLAGFNEQFF.

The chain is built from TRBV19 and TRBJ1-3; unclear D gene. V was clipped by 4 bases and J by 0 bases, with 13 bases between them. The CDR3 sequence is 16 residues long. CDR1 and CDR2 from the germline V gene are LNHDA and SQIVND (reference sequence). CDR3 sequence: CASSTSDGLSGNTIYF. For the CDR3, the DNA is TGTGCCAGTAGTACGTCGGACGGTCTCTCTGGAAACACCATATATTTT.